These 11 T cell receptor beta chains were sequenced from one sample in a study of blood T cell repertoires in COVID-19. Repertoires were generated with immunoSEQ multiplex PCR, while TCRdb's copy carries only in-frame clones and drops some. The sample records 84,000 or so clones, approximately 79% being singletons. Sequenced sample: peripheral blood. These receptors came from a man between 65 and 85 years old with acute or convalescent COVID-19.

The chain joins TRBV7-2 to TRBJ2-5, with 8 nucleotides matching TRBD1. The length of the CDR3 is 14 residues. Germline V gene lookup returns CDR1 SGHTA and CDR2 FQGNSA. J was trimmed by 5 bases and V by 3 bases; bases with no gene match: 5. The CDR3 is CASSFDRGGETQYF. The CDR3 nucleotides read TGTGCCAGCAGCTTCGACAGGGGCGGGGAGACCCAGTACTTC.

The V call is TRBV6-5, the J call TRBJ2-1; the D gene is possibly TRBD1 (5 bases). Trimming left V 8 bases short and J 7 bases short, with 6 bases between. The CDR3 totals 10 residues. Germline CDR1 reads MNHEY; CDR2 reads SVGAGI. The CDR3 spells CASGANEQFF. In DNA, the CDR3 is TGTGCCAGCGGGGCGAATGAGCAGTTCTTC.

This clone was seen a handful of times. The chain uses TRBV27 and TRBJ2-7; TRBD1 might be the D (5 bases). V dropped 0 bases and J dropped 0 bases, with 9 bases sitting between them. CDR1 MNHEY and CDR2 SMNVEV come from the germline V gene (reference sequence). This CDR3 comprises 15 residues. The chain's CDR3 is CASSLSSDTSYEQYV. The CDR3 DNA sequence: TGTGCCAGCAGTTTATCGTCGGACACCTCCTACGAGCAGTACGTC.

The chain carries TRBV28 and TRBJ1-6; 7 nucleotides match TRBD1. This CDR3 is built from 16 residues. Germline trimming cut 3 bases from V and 0 bases from J; bases unmatched to any gene: 2. Germline V gene sequence: CDR1 MDHEN, CDR2 SYDVKM. CDR3 loop: CASSLRGLSYNSPLHF. CDR3 nucleotide sequence: TGTGCCAGCAGTTTGAGGGGGCTCTCCTATAATTCACCCCTCCACTTT.

This chain joins TRBV9 and TRBJ2-1; TRBD2 is a possible D gene (5 bases). CDR3 size: 12 residues. Germline lookup yields CDR1 SGDLS and CDR2 YYNGEE. V gave up 0 bases and J gave up 15 bases, with 13 bases separating them. CDR3 region: CASSVGGQEVFF. CDR3 in DNA: TGTGCCAGCAGCGTAGGGGGTCAGGAGGTGTTCTTC.

This chain links TRBV5-5 with TRBJ1-1; D uncertain. CDR1 and CDR2 from the germline V gene are SGHKS and YYEKEE (reference sequence). The V end was cut by 2 bases, the J end by 4 bases, with 9 bases between. The CDR3 consists of 13 residues. The CDR3 region is CASSFTEGTEAFF. DNA for the CDR3: TGTGCCAGCAGCTTTACAGAGGGCACTGAAGCTTTCTTT.

The chain carries TRBV6-6 and TRBJ1-6, with 9 bases aligning to TRBD1. With V trimmed by 4 bases and J by 8 bases, 6 bases remained unmatched. The CDR3 contains 15 residues. Looked up from germline, CDR1 is MNHNY and CDR2 is SVGAGI (reference sequence). The CDR3 DNA reads TGTGCCAGCAGTTCACTGGGACAGGGTTATTCACCCCTCCACTTT. This codes for CASSSLGQGYSPLHF.

The V call is TRBV9, the J call TRBJ2-5; TRBD2 agrees at 14 bases. V shed 1 base and J 4 bases; nucleotides not matched to a gene: 3. This CDR3 region has 16 residues. The germline CDR1 and CDR2 sequences are SGDLS and YYNGEE. CDR3 residues: CASSVSGTSGGETQYF. CDR3 coding DNA: TGTGCCAGCAGCGTATCTGGGACTAGCGGGGGAGAGACCCAGTACTTC.

The gene calls are TRBV11-3 and TRBJ1-1; D might be TRBD1 (5 bases). The CDR3 is 13 amino acids. Germline V gives CDR1 SGHNT, CDR2 YENEEA. Trimming cost V 3 bases and J 3 bases, with 8 bases left between them. The CDR3: CASSLGGDTEAFF. The CDR3 nucleotides are TGTGCCAGCAGCTTGGGGGGGGACACTGAAGCTTTCTTT.

The chain couples TRBV5-1 to TRBJ2-2, with D hard to call. Germline V CDR1 and CDR2: SGHRS, YFSETQ. Deletions cut 0 bases from V and 4 bases from J, with 13 bases between. The CDR3 loop spans 16 amino acids. The CDR3 here is CASSLVVGSPTGELFF. The CDR3 DNA is TGCGCCAGCAGCTTGGTAGTGGGCAGCCCCACCGGGGAGCTGTTTTTT.

The CDR3 DNA sequence: TGCAGTGCTAGTCCTGACAGTTTGAGCACTGAAGCTTTCTTT. This gives the protein CSASPDSLSTEAFF. The genes are TRBV20-1 and TRBJ1-1, with a weak D call TRBD1 (5 bases). V was clipped by 3 bases and J by 4 bases, with 15 bases between them. In germline, CDR1 is DFQATT, CDR2 SNEGSKA (reference sequence). This CDR3 contains 14 residues.